This T cell receptor (beta chain) originates from a study of Graves' ophthalmopathy and Graves' hyperthyroidism (dated by TCRdb to 2016 to 2019). About the full investigation: Peripheral blood was collected before any treatment was given, at the time of initial diagnosis. T-cell repertoires of thyroid tissue and blood were compared in 5 or 6 hyperthyroidism patients. To tell Graves' ophthalmopathy apart from Graves' hyperthyroidism, and to predict which patients would progress to ophthalmopathy, the study relied on TCR beta repertoire signatures. Following sampling, methimazole starting at 30 mg daily was administered to hyperthyroidism patients, and high-dose intravenous methylprednisolone was administered to ophthalmopathy patients. An independent validation cohort comprised fewer than 20 hyperthyroidism patients and over 15 patients who later progressed from hyperthyroidism to ophthalmopathy. In total, 120 to 150 blood samples were TCR-sequenced: some 43 ophthalmopathy, about 75 hyperthyroidism and roughly 17 hyperthyroidism-to-ophthalmopathy patients. To explore V-J signatures that separate ophthalmopathy from hyperthyroidism, a discovery set of about a hundred patients was enrolled, consisting of about 45 with ophthalmopathy and fewer than 60 with stable hyperthyroidism. Results the study describes overall, beyond this receptor: In cross-validation, the 13-signature model distinguished ophthalmopathy from stable hyperthyroidism with 85% to 90% sensitivity and roughly 81% specificity, and in the test set the corresponding values were approximately 80% and 68%. Among expanded thyroid clonotypes with frequency above 0.001, most also showed up in blood, which suggests that blood repertoires may reflect the thyroid immune response. In validation, the model predicted ophthalmopathy progression with about 70% sensitivity and about 73% specificity; 12 predicted patients were CT-confirmed with GO in a median of about 6.1 months. No statistical method was used to set the sample size in advance, and the investigators knew which group each participant was assigned to.

Ten or more counts support this clonotype. It has no known antigen specificity. Base qualities are not provided; no much larger clone lies one nucleotide away. TCR beta CDR3 regions were amplified from RNA transcripts for repertoire sequencing. The first round of RT-PCR was done with HTBI primers and the Qiagen OneStep RT-PCR kit, and was followed by a second round of multiplex PCR, then size selection and purification. The libraries underwent paired-end sequencing with 100 bp reads on an Illumina HiSeq2000. In the original analysis: SOAPnuke was used for read processing, and reads with adapters, uncalled bases, a mean Phred below 15, or no exact constant-primer or identifier match were discarded. COPE v1.2.5 was used to merge high-quality paired reads. Clonotypes were defined as unique nucleotide sequences and were aligned to IMGT TRB V, D and J references using MiTCR v1.1. Only V-J combinations with frequency above 0.0001 were analysed, covering 99% to 99.2% of repertoires. For each V-J combination, a TCR clonal expansion and chaos score was defined as F50 clonal expansion divided by the chaos observed in the TCRdist matrix. Welch's t-statistics and random forest were used to reduce the features to 13 V-J combinations, which were then used as input to a naive Bayes classifier. Thyroid-blood repertoire similarity was quantified with the Morisita-Horn index. TCRdb reprocessed the public reads (quality trimming at Q25 with fastp, clone calling with MiXCR) and kept in-frame beta chains. Each record represents a unique CDR3 protein, reported with the most common genes and DNA among its rows. The V and J calls shown here were made by TCRdb, not taken from the authors' results. The sample has roughly 300,000 distinct CDR3 sequences on record, roughly 15% of them singletons. Around an eighth of the sample is held by the ten biggest clonotypes.

Ophthalmopathy patients had moderately to severely active disease, Clinical Activity Score of at least 3, NOSPECS grade of at least 4, and disease duration under 3 months. Patients with other autoimmune diseases, uncontrolled infections, pregnancy or lactation were excluded. Diagnosis relied on clinical symptoms, serum thyroxine, TRAb, thyroid ultrasound and orbital computed tomography. PBMCs were isolated from around 10 ml of fresh peripheral blood by Ficoll-Paque density gradient centrifugation. Total RNA was extracted with Trizol reagent and quality-checked on an Agilent 2100 Bioanalyzer. CDR1 DFQATT and CDR2 SNEGSKA were looked up in the germline V gene (reference sequence). Measured from the cysteine to the phenylalanine, the CDR3 is 16 residues long. Kept here is only the CDR3 DNA, which spans 48 bases and is read in frame from base 1. V is pruned by 0 bases and J by 6 bases, leaving 14 bases of the junction without a gene match.

The specimen was peripheral blood. The sequence is built from TRBV20-1 and TRBJ2-7, with TRBD1 identical over 7 junction bases. This clonotype originated in an adult man with Graves' ophthalmopathy. The DNA sequence is TGCAGTGCTAGAGAAACCCTTACCACAGGGGTGGGCGAGCAGTACTTC. Translated, it reads CSARETLTTGVGEQYF.